The clone carrying this TCR beta chain was observed a handful of times. What it recognizes is unknown. A junction boundary mismatches the germline segment, possibly from a read error. This entry belongs to a study of early T cells in non-severe SARS-CoV-2 infection. Turning to the study itself: The chains were unpaired, and the sequenced material was bulk RNA from unsorted whole blood.

As part of library construction, unique molecular identifiers were attached to individual cDNA molecules. TCRdb passed the 5' RACE reads through MiXCR, listing each CDR3 protein once. Of over 30,000 distinct CDR3 sequences listed, around 4.6% are singletons. Findings and caveats of the study: Matching against VDJdb likely underestimated virus-specific expansions, favoring anti-spike CD8.

The CDR3 sequence is 10 residues long. From germline, CDR1 is SNHLY and CDR2 FYNNEI. This clonotype originated in an adult who was a healthcare worker with PCR-confirmed SARS-CoV-2 infection or an uninfected control (not recorded which). The V call is TRBV2, the J call TRBJ2-1; D call uncertain. The sample consisted of whole blood. CDR3 bases: TGTGTCAGCAGTGTCGATGAGCAGTTCTTC. Encoded protein: CVSSVDEQFF.